Shown below are 25 T cell receptor beta chains from a single sample sequenced in a study of cytotoxic CD8 clonotypes in ibrutinib-treated CLL. Clones were sequenced by immunoSEQ multiplex PCR, and TCRdb holds only the in-frame ones, with some missing. The repertoire holds some 300,000 clones, with about 80% as singletons. Specimen: PBMCs, collected before ibrutinib treatment. All receptors derive from a human donor with chronic lymphocytic leukemia.

This sequence joins TRBV4-2 and TRBJ1-2; TRBD1 might be the D (5 bases). The CDR3 extends over 15 amino acids. From germline, CDR1 is LGHNA and CDR2 YNFKEQ. V lost 4 bases, J lost 2 bases, and 14 bases lay in between. The CDR3 sequence: CASSLQGLMNYGYTF. In DNA, the CDR3 is TGTGCCAGCAGCCTCCAGGGTTTAATGAACTATGGCTACACCTTC.

The V and J genes are TRBV30 and TRBJ2-7; D is possibly TRBD1 (5 bases). The V end was cut by 2 bases, the J end by 0 bases, with 14 bases between. The CDR3 length is 15 residues. Per germline, CDR1 GTSNPN and CDR2 SVGIG (reference sequence). The CDR3 spells CAWSLGAGNSYEQYF. CDR3 DNA: TGTGCCTGGAGTCTAGGGGCAGGGAACTCCTACGAGCAGTACTTC.

The chain uses TRBV5-4 and TRBJ2-5, with TRBD1 matching 10 bases. Germline V lookup: CDR1 SGHNT, CDR2 YYREEE (reference sequence). Trimming took 3 bases from V and 4 from J; bases not matched to a gene: 15. This CDR3 has 18 amino acids. CDR3 amino acids: CASSSTGTGVLFGETQYF. The CDR3 region has the DNA TGTGCCAGCAGCTCCACCGGGACAGGGGTTTTGTTCGGAGAGACCCAGTACTTC.

V gene TRBV5-4 combines with J gene TRBJ1-3, with D tentatively TRBD1 (6 bases). Germline loops: CDR1 SGHNT, CDR2 YYREEE (reference sequence). V was pared by 4 bases and J by 4 bases, with 21 bases between. This CDR3 region has 17 residues. As DNA, the CDR3 is TGTGCCAGCAGCCCCTCCGGGGGCCTGAGAGTCGGAAACACCATATATTTT. Protein: CASSPSGGLRVGNTIYF. The entire variable domain, with the rest obtained from reference TRBV5-4 and TRBJ1-3, is as follows: ETGVTQSPTHLIKTRGQQVTLRCSSQSGHNTVSWYQQALGQGPQFIFQYYREEENGRGNFPPRFSGLQFPNYSSELNVNALELDDSALYLCASSPSGGLRVGNTIYFGEGSWLTVV.

The chain uses TRBV28 and TRBJ1-2; 10 nucleotides match TRBD1. Germline CDR1 MDHEN, CDR2 SYDVKM. This CDR3 is 14 amino acids long. Trimming took 7 bases from V and 2 from J; bases not matched to a gene: 4. CDR3 DNA sequence: TGTGCCAGCACCTGGGGACAGGGGAACTATGGCTACACCTTC. Translating it yields CASTWGQGNYGYTF.

This clone was recorded a few times. The chain joins TRBV27 to TRBJ2-7; 11 bases fit TRBD1. The CDR3 contains 14 residues. Losses at the gene ends were 2 bases for V and 8 bases for J; bases not matched to a gene: 5. CDR1 MNHEY and CDR2 SMNVEV come from the germline V gene (reference sequence). CDR3 region: CASSLGDRGYKQYF. The CDR3 nucleotides are TGTGCCAGCAGTTTAGGGGACAGGGGGTACAAGCAGTACTTC.

The chain couples TRBV28 to TRBJ2-1, with 11 bases that match TRBD1. J gave up 12 bases and V 3 bases, and 10 bases lay outside the gene matches. CDR1 and CDR2 from the germline V gene are MDHEN and SYDVKM. The CDR3 contains 15 residues. CDR3 sequence reads: CASSFLGQGAASQFF. DNA of the CDR3: TGTGCCAGCAGTTTCCTCGGACAGGGGGCTGCTTCGCAGTTCTTC.

V usage is TRBV30 and J usage is TRBJ2-3, with 7 bases lining up with TRBD2. Germline assignment: CDR1 GTSNPN and CDR2 SVGIG (reference sequence). The trim removed 7 bases at V and 0 bases at J, leaving 10 bases unmatched. The CDR3 runs 15 residues. CDR3 DNA: TGTGCCTCTACGGGAGGCCGACTTAGCACAGATACGCAGTATTTT. This codes for CASTGGRLSTDTQYF.

The CDR3 DNA reads TGTGCCAGCAGTTTATACCCGGACTCCCAAGAGACCCAGTACTTC. It encodes CASSLYPDSQETQYF. The chain is built from TRBV28 and TRBJ2-5; D may be TRBD2 (5 bases). The CDR3 is 15 amino acids. CDR1 is MDHEN, CDR2 SYDVKM, per germline. Trimming removed 1 base at V and 1 base at J, with 10 bases between.

The chain joins TRBV6-5 to TRBJ2-5; the D is unclear. Between the trimmed V and J ends, which lost 5 bases and 4 bases, there was a span of 11 bases. Per the germline V gene, CDR1 is MNHEY and CDR2 is SVGAGI. The CDR3 is made up of 13 amino acids. CDR3 in DNA: TGTGCCAGCAGTCCCCGTCGAGGAGAGACCCAGTACTTC. Protein sequence: CASSPRRGETQYF.

This rearrangement joins TRBV29-1 to TRBJ2-1; D gene uncertain. V was trimmed by 4 bases and J by 9 bases, leaving 13 bases between them. From germline, CDR1 is SQVTM and CDR2 ANQGSEA. This CDR3 is built from 12 residues. CDR3 loop: CSVVISGLEQFF. CDR3 nucleotide sequence: TGCAGCGTTGTAATCTCCGGGCTTGAGCAGTTCTTC.

The V and J genes are TRBV6-5 and TRBJ1-1; no clear D gene. V lost 6 bases, J lost 3 bases, and 17 bases lay in between. CDR3 length: 15 residues. CDR1 is MNHEY, CDR2 SVGAGI, per germline. The CDR3 loop reads CASSRGRMRDTEAFF. The DNA for the CDR3 is TGTGCCAGCAGCCGCGGCCGGATGAGGGACACTGAAGCTTTCTTT.

The chain has TRBV5-1 and TRBJ2-1; the match to TRBD2 covers 7 bases. Germline V lookup: CDR1 SGHRS, CDR2 YFSETQ. Losses at the gene ends were 7 bases for V and 9 bases for J; bases not matched to a gene: 10. This CDR3 has 13 amino acids. The CDR3 DNA reads as TGCGCCAGCCAAACCGGGACTATCGGTGAGCAGTTCTTC. The encoded protein is CASQTGTIGEQFF. Variable domain in full (rest from reference TRBV5-1 and TRBJ2-1): KAGVTQTPRYLIKTRGQQVTLSCSPISGHRSVSWYQQTPGQGLQFLFEYFSETQRNKGNFPGRFSGRQFSNSRSEMNVSTLELGDSALYLCASQTGTIGEQFFGPGTRLTVL.

V usage is TRBV5-1 and J usage is TRBJ2-7; 14 positions agree with TRBD2. This CDR3 spans 18 amino acids. The V segment lost 2 bases and the J segment 1 base; nucleotides outside the gene matches: 8. Germline-derived CDR1 and CDR2 are SGHRS and YFSETQ. The CDR3 loop reads CASSFRGLAGEGSYEQYF. The DNA of the CDR3 is TGCGCCAGCAGCTTTCGGGGACTAGCGGGAGAGGGGTCCTACGAGCAGTACTTC.

The chain employs TRBV30 and TRBJ1-4, with TRBD1 matching over 7 bases. The trim removed 1 base at V and 4 bases at J, leaving 9 bases unmatched. CDR1 GTSNPN and CDR2 SVGIG come from the germline V gene (reference sequence). This CDR3 has 16 residues. Here the CDR3 reads CAWSANRGQHNEKLFF. DNA for the CDR3: TGTGCCTGGAGTGCAAACCGGGGACAGCATAATGAAAAACTGTTTTTT.

The chain carries TRBV4-3 and TRBJ1-2, with a weak D call TRBD1 (6 bases). The CDR3 has 15 residues. V was shortened by 1 base and J by 8 bases, with 17 bases between the two germline ends. Germline CDR1 reads LGHNA; CDR2 reads YSLEER. CDR3 DNA: TGCGCCAGCAGCCAAGCTTTGGGAGGGGGACGGGGCTACACCTTC. Translated, it gives CASSQALGGGRGYTF.

The V and J genes are TRBV6-5 and TRBJ2-1; TRBD2 agrees at 11 bases. Germline V gene sequence: CDR1 MNHEY, CDR2 SVGAGI. Trimming at V came to 3 bases and at J to 10 bases, leaving 5 bases not matched to a gene. The CDR3 runs 14 residues. CDR3 coding DNA: TGTGCCAGCAGTTATTCACTAGCGGGAGAAGAGCAGTTCTTC. This sequence encodes CASSYSLAGEEQFF.

For the CDR3, the DNA is TGTGCCAGCAGCCAAGAGCAGGGGGGAACCTACGAGCAGTACTTC. Translated: CASSQEQGGTYEQYF. The rearrangement links TRBV4-2 to TRBJ2-7; tentative D call: TRBD1 (7 bases). Per germline, CDR1 LGHNA and CDR2 YNFKEQ. V was clipped by 0 bases and J by 2 bases, with 11 bases between them. This CDR3 spans 15 amino acids.

The chain links TRBV9 to TRBJ1-1; a possible D gene is TRBD1 (6 bases). The germline V gene has CDR1 SGDLS and CDR2 YYNGEE. Trimming removed 4 bases at V and 1 base at J, with 14 bases between. The length of the CDR3 is 15 residues. The CDR3 sequence is CASSTGLTGNTEAFF. The DNA of the CDR3 is TGTGCCAGCAGCACGGGGCTGACAGGGAACACTGAAGCTTTCTTT.

This chain connects TRBV7-9 to TRBJ2-1; TRBD2 matches 8 bases. The CDR3 runs to 15 residues. Unmatched junction bases numbered 3, after V lost 5 bases and J lost 0 bases. Germline loops: CDR1 SEHNR, CDR2 FQNEAQ (reference sequence). The DNA for the CDR3 is TGTGCCAGCAGCGTGAGCGGGAGCTCCTACAATGAGCAGTTCTTC. Amino acid sequence: CASSVSGSSYNEQFF.

This chain connects TRBV7-2 to TRBJ2-3; no firm D call. Trimming removed 5 bases at V and 8 bases at J, with 11 bases between. CDR1 SGHTA and CDR2 FQGNSA come from the germline V gene. The CDR3 length is 12 residues. The CDR3 reads CASSVDRGTQYF. CDR3 in DNA: TGTGCCAGCAGCGTCGATAGAGGTACGCAGTATTTT. The whole variable domain, filled in from reference TRBV7-2 and TRBJ2-3, reads GAGVSQSPSNKVTEKGKDVELRCDPISGHTALYWYRQSLGQGLEFLIYFQGNSAPDKSGLPSDRFSAERTGGSVSTLTIQRTQQEDSAVYLCASSVDRGTQYFGPGTRLTVL.

This clone was counted only a few times. CDR3 in amino acids: CASSQEAGAAGAGELFF. For the CDR3, the DNA is TGCGCCAGCAGCCAAGAGGCTGGGGCAGCCGGGGCCGGGGAGCTGTTTTTT. The chain carries TRBV4-1 and TRBJ2-2; possibly TRBD1 or TRBD2 for D (5 bases each). The ends were cut back, 0 bases at V and 6 bases at J, with 17 bases in the middle. Germline loops: CDR1 MGHRA, CDR2 YSYEKL. This CDR3 spans 17 amino acids.

V gene TRBV7-6 combines with J gene TRBJ2-4; D ambiguous. The germline V and J ends were trimmed by 2 bases and 6 bases, with 11 bases remaining between them. This CDR3 comprises 14 residues. Germline-derived CDR1 and CDR2 are SGHVS and FNYEAQ. The CDR3 nucleotides read TGTGCCAGCAGCTTAAGTAGGTCCGGAAACATTCAGTACTTC. This translates into CASSLSRSGNIQYF. The complete variable domain, with remaining parts taken from reference TRBV7-6 and TRBJ2-4, reads GAGVSQSPRYKVTKRGQDVALRCDPISGHVSLYWYRQALGQGPEFLTYFNYEAQQDKSGLPNDRFSAERPEGSISTLTIQRTEQRDSAMYRCASSLSRSGNIQYFGAGTRLSVL.

Turning to this clone: Other DNA sequences from this sample encode an identical CDR3 as well. This chain joins TRBV6-5 and TRBJ2-1; D remains unclear. There are 11 residues in the CDR3. Trimming left V 3 bases short and J 10 bases short, with 7 bases between. Looked up from germline, CDR1 is MNHEY and CDR2 is SVGAGI. CDR3: CASSYLHEQFF. CDR3 nucleotide sequence: TGTGCCAGCAGTTATTTGCACGAGCAGTTCTTC.

The chain recombines TRBV13 with TRBJ2-1; TRBD2 aligns across 10 bases. Germline CDR1 reads PRHDT; CDR2 reads FYEKMQ (reference sequence). Trimming at V came to 5 bases and at J to 7 bases, leaving 5 bases not matched to a gene. The CDR3 is 14 residues long. CDR3 sequence: CASSVGTSVNEQFF. As DNA, the CDR3 is TGTGCCAGCAGCGTCGGGACTAGCGTTAATGAGCAGTTCTTC.